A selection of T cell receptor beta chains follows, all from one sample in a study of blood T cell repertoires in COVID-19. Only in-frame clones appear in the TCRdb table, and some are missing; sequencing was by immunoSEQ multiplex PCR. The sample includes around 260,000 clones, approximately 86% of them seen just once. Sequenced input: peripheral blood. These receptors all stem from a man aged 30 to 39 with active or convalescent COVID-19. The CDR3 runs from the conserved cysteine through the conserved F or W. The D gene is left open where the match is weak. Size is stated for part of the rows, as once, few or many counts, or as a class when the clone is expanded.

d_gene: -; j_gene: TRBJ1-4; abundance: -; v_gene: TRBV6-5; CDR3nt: TGTGCCAGCAGTTACTCTGGCAGAAATGAAAAACTGTTTTTT; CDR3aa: CASSYSGRNEKLFF
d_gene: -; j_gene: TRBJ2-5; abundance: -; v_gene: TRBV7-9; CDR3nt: TGTGCCAGCGGAGTTTGGTCAGGGGGACTCCAAGAGACCCAGTACTTC; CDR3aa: CASGVWSGGLQETQYF
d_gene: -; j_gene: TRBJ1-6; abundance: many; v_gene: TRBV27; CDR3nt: TGTGCCAGCGGCTCTAATCCGGGACTGATAAATTCACCCCTCCACTTT; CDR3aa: CASGSNPGLINSPLHF
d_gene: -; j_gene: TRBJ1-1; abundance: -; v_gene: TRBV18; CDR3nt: TGTGCCAGCTCACCACCTCTTTCAGGGGCACGGAGTTTGGAAGCTTTCTTT; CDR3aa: CASSPPLSGARSLEAFF
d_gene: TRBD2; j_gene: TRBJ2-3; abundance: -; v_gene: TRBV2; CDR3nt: TGTGCCAGCAGTGAGGCGGGTAGCGGGGGACAAGCAGATACGCAGTATTTT; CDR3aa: CASSEAGSGGQADTQYF
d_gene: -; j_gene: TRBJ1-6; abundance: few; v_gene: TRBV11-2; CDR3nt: TGTGCCAGCAGCTCAGTACCGATCAGCTCCTATAATTCACCCCTCCACTTT; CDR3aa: CASSSVPISSYNSPLHF
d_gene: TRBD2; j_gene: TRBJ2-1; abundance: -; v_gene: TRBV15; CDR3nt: TGTGCCACCAGCAGCCTAGCGGGGTCCAATGAGCAGTTCTTC; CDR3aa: CATSSLAGSNEQFF
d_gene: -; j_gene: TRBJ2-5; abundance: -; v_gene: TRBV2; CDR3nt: TGTGCCAGCAGGGAGGGGGGGAAAGAGACCCAGTACTTC; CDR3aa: CASREGGKETQYF
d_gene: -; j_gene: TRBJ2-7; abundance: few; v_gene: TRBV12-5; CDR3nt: TGTGCTAGTGCCCGCCGGGGGTCGAACTACGAGCAGTACTTC; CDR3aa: CASARRGSNYEQYF
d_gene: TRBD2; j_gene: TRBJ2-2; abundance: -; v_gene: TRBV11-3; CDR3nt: TGTGCCAGCGCCCCGGGACTAGCGGGGGGGCTGGTCACCGGGGAGCTGTTTTTT; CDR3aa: CASAPGLAGGLVTGELFF
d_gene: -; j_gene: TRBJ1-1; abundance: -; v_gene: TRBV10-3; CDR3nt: TGTGCCATCAAGGGCCAGACAGGCCGGTCTGAAGCTTTCTTT; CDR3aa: CAIKGQTGRSEAFF
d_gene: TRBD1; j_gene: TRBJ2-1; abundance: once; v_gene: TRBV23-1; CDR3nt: TGCGCCAGCAGTTTGACAGGGGGCAGCTATGAGCAGTTCTTC; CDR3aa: CASSLTGGSYEQFF
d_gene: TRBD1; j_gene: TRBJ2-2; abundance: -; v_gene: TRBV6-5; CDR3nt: TGTGCCAGCAGGGACCCAGGGGGTTATACCGGGGAGCTGTTTTTT; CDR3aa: CASRDPGGYTGELFF
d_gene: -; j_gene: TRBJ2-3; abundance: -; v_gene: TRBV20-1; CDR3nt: TGCAGTGCTAGTGGGGGAGAGGTCACAGATACGCAGTATTTT; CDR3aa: CSASGGEVTDTQYF
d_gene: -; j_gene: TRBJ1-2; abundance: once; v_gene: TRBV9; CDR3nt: TGTGCCAGCAGCGTAGGGAGGGCTGGCTACACCTTC; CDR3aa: CASSVGRAGYTF
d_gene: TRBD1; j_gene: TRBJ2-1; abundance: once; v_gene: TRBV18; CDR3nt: TGTGCCAGCTCACCGGCGAACCGGGACAGGGCGGGCAATGAGCAGTTCTTC; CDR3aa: CASSPANRDRAGNEQFF
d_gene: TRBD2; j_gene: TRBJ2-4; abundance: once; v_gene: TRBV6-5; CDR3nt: TGTGCCAGCAGTTACGGGAGGGAGGAAAACATTCAGTACTTC; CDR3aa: CASSYGREENIQYF
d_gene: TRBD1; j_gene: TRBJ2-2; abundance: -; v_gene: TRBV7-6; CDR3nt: TGTGCCAGCAGCTCTAGCCTACAGGGGGCTACTGGGAATCTGTTTTTT; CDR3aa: CASSSSLQGATGNLFF
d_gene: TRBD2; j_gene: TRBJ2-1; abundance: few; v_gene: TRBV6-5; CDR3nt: TGTGCCAGCAGCCCCGGGGGGGGCTCCTACAATGAGCAGTTCTTC; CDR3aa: CASSPGGGSYNEQFF
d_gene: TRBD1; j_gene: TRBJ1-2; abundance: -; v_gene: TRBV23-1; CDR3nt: TGCGCCAGCAGACCACATCTCGGGACAGGGAAGGGAACATTCTATGGCTACACCTTC; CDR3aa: CASRPHLGTGKGTFYGYTF
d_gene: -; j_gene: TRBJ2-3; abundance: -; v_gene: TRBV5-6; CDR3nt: TGTGCCAGCAGGTGGAGAGGAGATACGCAGTATTTT; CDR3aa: CASRWRGDTQYF
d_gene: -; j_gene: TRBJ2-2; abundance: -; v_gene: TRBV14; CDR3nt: TGTGCCAGCAGCCAAGTGGGCAGCTCCACCGGGGAGCTGTTTTTT; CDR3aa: CASSQVGSSTGELFF
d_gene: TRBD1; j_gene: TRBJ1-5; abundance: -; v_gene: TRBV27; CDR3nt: TGTGCCAGCAGTTCACGGGGGACAGAAAATCAGCCCCAGCATTTT; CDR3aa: CASSSRGTENQPQHF
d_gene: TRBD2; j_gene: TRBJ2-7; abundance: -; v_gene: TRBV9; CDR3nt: TGTGCCAGCAGCGTAGAAGCGGGGCCCCCTGAGGAGCAGTACTTC; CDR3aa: CASSVEAGPPEEQYF